This T cell receptor (beta chain) was captured in a study of shared clonotypes between healthy human individuals. The study's findings and limits: Of the naive CD4 clonotypes, roughly 5% were shared across a handful of donors.

Every subset's genomic DNA went evenly onto several immunoSEQ plates. Clones were sequenced by immunoSEQ multiplex PCR, and TCRdb holds only the in-frame ones, with some missing. The sample consists of millions of clones, about 95% of them appearing once. Concerning this clone itself: The target antigen is unknown.

Selected positively for CCR7 and CD45RO-negative, naive CD8 cells excluded terminally differentiated effector memory CD45RA+ cells. Per germline, CDR1 SGHNT and CDR2 YYREEE (reference sequence). With 9 bases removed from V and 3 bases from J, the gap between germline ends came to 34 bases. The CDR3 totals 20 residues. Material: naive CD8+ T cells sorted from blood. V usage is TRBV5-4 and J usage is TRBJ2-1, with a tentative D call TRBD1 (9 bases). The sequence was collected from a man aged 18 to 30 in good health. The CDR3 nucleotides read TGTGCCAACACGGGAGGGGGGGACAGGGTATGTGTGCGGGACTACAATGAGCAGTTCTTC. Its protein product is CANTGGGDRVCVRDYNEQFF.